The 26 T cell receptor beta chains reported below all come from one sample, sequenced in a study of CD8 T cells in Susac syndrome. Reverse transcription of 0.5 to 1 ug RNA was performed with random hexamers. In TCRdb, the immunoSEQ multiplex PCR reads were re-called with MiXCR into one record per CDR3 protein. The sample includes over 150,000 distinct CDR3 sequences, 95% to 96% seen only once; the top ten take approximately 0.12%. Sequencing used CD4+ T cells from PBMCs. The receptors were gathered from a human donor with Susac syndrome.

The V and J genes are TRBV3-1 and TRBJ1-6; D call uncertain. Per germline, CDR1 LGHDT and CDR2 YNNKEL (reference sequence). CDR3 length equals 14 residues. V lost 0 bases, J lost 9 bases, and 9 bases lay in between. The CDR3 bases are TGTGCCAGCAGCCAAGATAGGAGAGTTTCACCCCTCCACTTT. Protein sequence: CASSQDRRVSPLHF.

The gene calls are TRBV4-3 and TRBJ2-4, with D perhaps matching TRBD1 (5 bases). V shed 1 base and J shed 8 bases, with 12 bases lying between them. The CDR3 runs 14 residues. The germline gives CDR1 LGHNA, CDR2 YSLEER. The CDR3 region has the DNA TGCGCCAGCAGCCAAGGGGGCGCCGGGTACATTCAGTACTTC. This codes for CASSQGGAGYIQYF.

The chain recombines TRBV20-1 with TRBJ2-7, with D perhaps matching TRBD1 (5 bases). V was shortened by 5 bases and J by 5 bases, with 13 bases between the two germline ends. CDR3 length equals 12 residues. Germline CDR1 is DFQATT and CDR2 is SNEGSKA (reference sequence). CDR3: CSAEDKRDEQYF. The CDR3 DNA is TGCAGTGCTGAGGACAAAAGGGACGAGCAGTACTTC.

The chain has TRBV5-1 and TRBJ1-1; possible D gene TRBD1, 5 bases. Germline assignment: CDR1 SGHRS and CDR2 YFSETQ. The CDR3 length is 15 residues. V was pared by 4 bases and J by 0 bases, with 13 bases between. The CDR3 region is CASSPGQGMNTEAFF. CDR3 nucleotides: TGCGCCAGCAGCCCGGGGCAGGGTATGAACACTGAAGCTTTCTTT.

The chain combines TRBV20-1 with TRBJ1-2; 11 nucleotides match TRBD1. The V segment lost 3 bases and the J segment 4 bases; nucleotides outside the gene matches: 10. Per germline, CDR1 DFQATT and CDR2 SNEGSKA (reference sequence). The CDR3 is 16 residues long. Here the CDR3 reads CSASVGQGAQSYGYTF. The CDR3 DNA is TGCAGTGCTAGCGTTGGACAGGGGGCGCAGAGCTATGGCTACACCTTC.

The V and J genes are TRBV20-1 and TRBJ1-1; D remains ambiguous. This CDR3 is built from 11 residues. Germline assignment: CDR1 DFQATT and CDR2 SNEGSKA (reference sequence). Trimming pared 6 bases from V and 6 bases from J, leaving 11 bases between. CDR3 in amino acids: CSAQRRSEAFF. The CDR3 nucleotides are TGCAGTGCCCAAAGACGCTCTGAAGCTTTCTTT.

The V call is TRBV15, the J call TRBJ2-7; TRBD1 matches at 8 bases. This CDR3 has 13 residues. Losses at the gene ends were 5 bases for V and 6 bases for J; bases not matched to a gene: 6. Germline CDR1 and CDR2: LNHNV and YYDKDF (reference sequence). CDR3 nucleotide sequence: TGTGCCACCAGCCCGGACAGGGCAGGCGAGCAGTACTTC. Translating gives CATSPDRAGEQYF.

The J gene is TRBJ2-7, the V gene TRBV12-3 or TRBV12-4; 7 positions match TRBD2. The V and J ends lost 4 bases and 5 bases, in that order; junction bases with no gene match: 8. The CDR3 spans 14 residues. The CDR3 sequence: CASSSAGVVNEQYF. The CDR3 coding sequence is TGTGCCAGCAGTTCGGCGGGAGTTGTCAACGAGCAGTACTTC.

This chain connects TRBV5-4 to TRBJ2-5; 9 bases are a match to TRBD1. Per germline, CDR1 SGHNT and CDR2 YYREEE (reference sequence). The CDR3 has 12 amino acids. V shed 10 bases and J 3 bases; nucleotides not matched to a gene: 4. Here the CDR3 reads CASRQGEETQYF. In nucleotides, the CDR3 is TGTGCCTCGAGACAGGGGGAAGAGACCCAGTACTTC.

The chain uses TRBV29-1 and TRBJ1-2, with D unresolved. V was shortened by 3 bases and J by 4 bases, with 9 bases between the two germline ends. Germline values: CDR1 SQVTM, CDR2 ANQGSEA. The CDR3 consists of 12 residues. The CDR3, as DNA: TGCAGCGTTGATAGCCTAATCTATGGCTACACCTTC. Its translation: CSVDSLIYGYTF.

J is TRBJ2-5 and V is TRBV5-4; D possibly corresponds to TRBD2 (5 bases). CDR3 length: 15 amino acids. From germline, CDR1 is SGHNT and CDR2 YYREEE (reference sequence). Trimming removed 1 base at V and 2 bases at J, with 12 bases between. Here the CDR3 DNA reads TGTGCCAGCAGCTTGATGGGGAGAGGTCAAGAGACCCAGTACTTC. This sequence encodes CASSLMGRGQETQYF.

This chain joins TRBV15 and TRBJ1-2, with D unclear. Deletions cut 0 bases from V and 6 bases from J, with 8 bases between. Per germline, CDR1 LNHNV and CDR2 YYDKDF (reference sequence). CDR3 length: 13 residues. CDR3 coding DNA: TGTGCCACCAGCAGAGATAATCCCAATGGCTACACCTTC. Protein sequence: CATSRDNPNGYTF.

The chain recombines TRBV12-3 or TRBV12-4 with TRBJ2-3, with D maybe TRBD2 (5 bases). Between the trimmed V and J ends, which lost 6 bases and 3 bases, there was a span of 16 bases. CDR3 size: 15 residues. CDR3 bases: TGTGCCAGCAGGACGGATGTTGGGAGAACAGATACGCAGTATTTT. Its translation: CASRTDVGRTDTQYF.

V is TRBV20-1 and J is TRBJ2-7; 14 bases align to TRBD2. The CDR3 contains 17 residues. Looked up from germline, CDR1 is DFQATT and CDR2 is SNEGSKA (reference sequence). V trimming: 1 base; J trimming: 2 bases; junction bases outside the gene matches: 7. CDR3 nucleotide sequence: TGCAGTGCTAGAGGGGGGACTAGCGGGAGACTCACCTACGAGCAGTACTTC. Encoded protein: CSARGGTSGRLTYEQYF.

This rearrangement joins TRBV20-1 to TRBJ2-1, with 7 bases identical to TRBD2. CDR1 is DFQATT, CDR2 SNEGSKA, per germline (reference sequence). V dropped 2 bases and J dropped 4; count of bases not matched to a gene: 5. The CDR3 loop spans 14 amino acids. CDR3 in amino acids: CSARLTGGYNEQFF. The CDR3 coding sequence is TGCAGTGCTAGACTAACGGGGGGATACAATGAGCAGTTCTTC.

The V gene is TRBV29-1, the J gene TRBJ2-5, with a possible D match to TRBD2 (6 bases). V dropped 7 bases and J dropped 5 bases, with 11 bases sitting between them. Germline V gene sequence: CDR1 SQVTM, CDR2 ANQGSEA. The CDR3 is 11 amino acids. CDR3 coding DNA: TGCAGCGGCGCCCGGGGGGAGACCCAGTACTTC. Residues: CSGARGETQYF. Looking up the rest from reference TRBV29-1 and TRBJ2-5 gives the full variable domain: SAVISQKPSRDICQRGTSLTIQCQVDSQVTMMFWYRQQPGQSLTLIATANQGSEATYESGFVIDKFPISRPNLTFSTLTVSNMSPEDSSIYLCSGARGETQYFGPGTRLLVL.

Written as DNA, the CDR3 is TGTGCCACCAGTGACCCCGCGGGGTCTGGGGCCAACGTCCTGACTTTC. Protein sequence: CATSDPAGSGANVLTF. The rearrangement links TRBV24-1 to TRBJ2-6, with a tentative D call TRBD2 (6 bases). V shed 4 bases and J shed 1 base, with 10 bases lying between them. This CDR3 contains 16 residues. Per the germline V gene, CDR1 is KGHDR and CDR2 is SFDVKD.

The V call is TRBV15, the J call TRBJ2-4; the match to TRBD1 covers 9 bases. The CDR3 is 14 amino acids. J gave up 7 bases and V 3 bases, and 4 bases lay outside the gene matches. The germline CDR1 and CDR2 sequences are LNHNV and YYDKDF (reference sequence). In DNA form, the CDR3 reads TGTGCCACCAGCAGCCGGACAGGGGTTAACATTCAGTACTTC. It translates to CATSSRTGVNIQYF.

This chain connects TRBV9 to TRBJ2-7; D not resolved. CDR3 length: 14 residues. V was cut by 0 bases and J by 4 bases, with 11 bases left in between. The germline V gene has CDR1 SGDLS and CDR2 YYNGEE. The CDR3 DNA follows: TGTGCCAGCAGCGTAGCGGGTTCACCTTACGAGCAGTACTTC. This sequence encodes CASSVAGSPYEQYF.

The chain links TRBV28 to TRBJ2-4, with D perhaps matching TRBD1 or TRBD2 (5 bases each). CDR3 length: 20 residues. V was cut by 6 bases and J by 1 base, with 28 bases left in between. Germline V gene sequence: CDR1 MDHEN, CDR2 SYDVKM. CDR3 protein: CASSPRPGTGDLGAKNIQYF. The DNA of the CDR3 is TGTGCCAGCAGCCCTAGGCCTGGGACCGGGGACCTCGGGGCCAAAAACATTCAGTACTTC. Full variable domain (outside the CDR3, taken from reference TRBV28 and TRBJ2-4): DVKVTQSSRYLVKRTGEKVFLECVQDMDHENMFWYRQDPGLGLRLIYFSYDVKMKEKGDIPEGYSVSREKKERFSLILESASTNQTSMYLCASSPRPGTGDLGAKNIQYFGAGTRLSVL.

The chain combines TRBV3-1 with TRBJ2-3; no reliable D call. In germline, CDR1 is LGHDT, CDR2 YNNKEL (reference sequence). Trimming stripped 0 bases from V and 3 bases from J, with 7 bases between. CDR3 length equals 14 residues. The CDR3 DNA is TGTGCCAGCAGCCAAGATCTGGGGACAGATACGCAGTATTTT. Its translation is CASSQDLGTDTQYF.

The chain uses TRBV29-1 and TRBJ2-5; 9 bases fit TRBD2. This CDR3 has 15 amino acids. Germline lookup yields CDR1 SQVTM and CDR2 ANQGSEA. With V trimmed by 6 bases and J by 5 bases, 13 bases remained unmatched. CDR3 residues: CSVSLAGGFGETQYF. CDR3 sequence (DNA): TGCAGCGTGTCGCTGGCGGGAGGGTTCGGGGAGACCCAGTACTTC. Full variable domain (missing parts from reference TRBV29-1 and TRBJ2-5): SAVISQKPSRDICQRGTSLTIQCQVDSQVTMMFWYRQQPGQSLTLIATANQGSEATYESGFVIDKFPISRPNLTFSTLTVSNMSPEDSSIYLCSVSLAGGFGETQYFGPGTRLLVL.

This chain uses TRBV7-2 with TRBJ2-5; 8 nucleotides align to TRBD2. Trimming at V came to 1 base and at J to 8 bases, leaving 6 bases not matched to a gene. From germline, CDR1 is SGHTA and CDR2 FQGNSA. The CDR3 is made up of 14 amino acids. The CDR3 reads CASSLVGGDATQYF. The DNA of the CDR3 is TGTGCCAGCAGCTTAGTCGGGGGGGATGCCACCCAGTACTTC.

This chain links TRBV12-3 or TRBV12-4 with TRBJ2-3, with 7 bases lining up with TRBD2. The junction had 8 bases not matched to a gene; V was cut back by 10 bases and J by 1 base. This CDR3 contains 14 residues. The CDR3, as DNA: TGTGCCACCCGACTAGCACTTGGCACAGATACGCAGTATTTT. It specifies CATRLALGTDTQYF.

This CDR3 reads CASSDLAGGDTQYF. Here the CDR3 DNA reads TGTGCCAGCAGTGATCTAGCGGGGGGAGATACGCAGTATTTT. The genes are TRBV2 and TRBJ2-3; TRBD2 matches 11 bases. The V gene end was trimmed by 3 bases and the J gene end by 5 bases; junction bases not matched to a gene: 1. CDR3 length: 14 residues. Germline CDR1 SNHLY, CDR2 FYNNEI. Variable domain in full (rest from reference TRBV2 and TRBJ2-3): EPEVTQTPSHQVTQMGQEVILRCVPISNHLYFYWYRQILGQKVEFLVSFYNNEISEKSEIFDDQFSVERPDGSNFTLKIRSTKLEDSAMYFCASSDLAGGDTQYFGPGTRLTVL.

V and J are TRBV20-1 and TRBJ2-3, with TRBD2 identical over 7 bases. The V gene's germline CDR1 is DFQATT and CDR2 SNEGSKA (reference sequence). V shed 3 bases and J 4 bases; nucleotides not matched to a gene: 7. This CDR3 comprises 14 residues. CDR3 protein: CSARDGGVADTQYF. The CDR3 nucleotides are TGCAGTGCTAGGGATGGGGGGGTGGCAGATACGCAGTATTTT.